One sample yielded the 8 T cell receptor beta chains listed below, sequenced in a study of shared clonotypes between healthy human individuals. Profiled with immunoSEQ multiplex PCR; TCRdb holds only in-frame clones, not every one. The profile shows more than 450,000 clones, 70% to 80% of them singletons. The sample taken for sequencing was PBMCs. These receptors were taken from a woman aged 40-49 years in good health. Some clones in this sample may be carry-over from other donors' samples.

V gene TRBV5-4 combines with J gene TRBJ2-3, with TRBD2 identical over 7 bases. Germline CDR1 is SGHNT and CDR2 is YYREEE (reference sequence). This CDR3 has 14 amino acids. Germline trimming cut 4 bases from V and 4 bases from J; bases unmatched to any gene: 6. The CDR3 DNA is TGTGCCAGCAGCCCAACTAGCGCCCCAGATACGCAGTATTTT. Translation: CASSPTSAPDTQYF.

This clone was recorded only once. The chain recombines TRBV6-5 with TRBJ2-2, with no clear D. V lost 4 bases and J 4 bases, leaving 13 bases between the germline ends. The CDR3 consists of 15 residues. Germline CDR1 is MNHEY and CDR2 is SVGAGI. The CDR3 region has the DNA TGTGCCAGCAGTTCCGGGCCCCAGCGCACCGGGGAGCTGTTTTTT. It codes for CASSSGPQRTGELFF.

The table lists this clone with a few counts. The genes are TRBV7-8 and TRBJ2-2; TRBD2 matches 8 bases. CDR1 is SGHVS, CDR2 FQNEAQ, per germline. The CDR3 contains 16 residues. Germline trimming cut 3 bases from V and 5 bases from J; bases unmatched to any gene: 8. DNA of the CDR3: TGTGCCAGCAGCTTCCGGCGGGGACTAGGAACCGGGGAGCTGTTTTTT. Translating gives CASSFRRGLGTGELFF.

The chain joins TRBV7-2 to TRBJ2-3, with a possible D match to TRBD2 (5 bases). The CDR3 sequence is 14 residues long. From germline, CDR1 is SGHTA and CDR2 FQGNSA. V lost 3 bases and J 0 bases, leaving 7 bases between the germline ends. The CDR3 protein is CASSFRGSTDTQYF. The CDR3 region has the DNA TGTGCCAGCAGCTTCAGAGGGAGCACAGATACGCAGTATTTT.

The sample holds many counts of this clone. The chain employs TRBV19 and TRBJ1-2; D gene unclear. The CDR3 loop spans 13 amino acids. Looked up from germline, CDR1 is LNHDA and CDR2 is SQIVND (reference sequence). Trimming stripped 7 bases from V and 5 bases from J, with 14 bases between. The CDR3 sequence: CASTTSLGYGYTF. As DNA, the CDR3 is TGTGCCAGTACCACGTCCCTTGGTTATGGCTACACCTTC.

V and J are TRBV11-3 and TRBJ2-7; TRBD1 is a possible D gene (6 bases). The V end lost 5 bases, the J end lost 6 bases, and 14 bases lay between the germline ends. This CDR3 has 13 residues. CDR1 is SGHNT and CDR2 is YENEEA in the germline V gene. For the CDR3, the DNA is TGTGCCAGCAGCGAACTACAGGGTTCCGAGCAGTACTTC. Its translation: CASSELQGSEQYF.

This chain links TRBV28 with TRBJ2-3; 11 bases agree with TRBD2. The CDR3 runs to 17 residues. J gave up 6 bases and V 7 bases, and 15 bases lay outside the gene matches. The germline V gene has CDR1 MDHEN and CDR2 SYDVKM. The CDR3 protein is CASKKSGLADGRDTQYF. CDR3 DNA: TGTGCCAGCAAAAAATCGGGACTAGCGGATGGAAGGGATACGCAGTATTTT.

This chain connects TRBV10-2 to TRBJ2-1; D is undetermined. The germline gives CDR1 WSHSY, CDR2 SAAADI. This CDR3 is built from 12 residues. The V and J ends lost 8 bases and 0 bases respectively, with 5 bases between them. The CDR3 DNA is TGCGCCAGCGGCGCCTCCTACAATGAGCAGTTCTTC. As protein: CASGASYNEQFF.